This T cell receptor beta chain was recorded in a study of shared clonotypes between healthy human individuals. Study findings and constraints: Rarefaction revealed incomplete sorted-subset sequencing despite large depth.

CD45RO-negative CD8 cells positively selected for CCR7 made up the naive population, which excluded terminally differentiated effector memory CD45RA+ cells. Method: immunoSEQ multiplex PCR; TCRdb's copy keeps in-frame clones and lacks some. This sample has roughly 2 million clones, with less than 95% found just once. Remarks on this clone: Its antigen is undetermined.

The TCR sequence derives from a man aged 18-30 years in good health. Sequenced input: naive CD8+ T cells sorted from blood.

The CDR3 DNA is TGTGCCAGCAGTTACTCGGGCGGGAGGACCTACAATGAGCAGTTCTTC. Residues: CASSYSGGRTYNEQFF. The chain uses TRBV6-5 and TRBJ2-1; 8 bases are shared with TRBD2. Unmatched junction bases numbered 3, after V lost 0 bases and J lost 2 bases. This CDR3 is 16 amino acids long. From germline, CDR1 is MNHEY and CDR2 SVGAGI.